Below, one TCR beta chain is given with its context. Its antigen is currently unknown. The data originate from a study of T cell repertoires in cytomegalovirus infection. About the research overall: Indications of both CMV infection and matching HLA type were provided by public TCR beta signatures.

Overall study results and limits: Based on cumulative public TCR beta family frequency, carriers of CMV plus the relevant HLA were identified. Clonotype analysis showed dominance of the ex vivo response by HLA-C-restricted CMV-specific TCR beta clonotypes.

TCRdb ran MiXCR on the reads and lists one entry per CDR3 protein. The table has more than 150,000 distinct CDR3 sequences, roughly 28% seen once. V shed 6 bases, J shed 8 bases, and the junction held 8 bases outside the gene matches. Germline V gene lookup returns CDR1 SNHLY and CDR2 FYNNEI. The CDR3 extends over 14 amino acids. This sequence originates from a human donor in good health (CMV status not recorded). Some clones in this sample may be carry-over from other donors' samples. What was sequenced was PBMCs. The chain employs TRBV2 and TRBJ2-1; 9 bases are shared with TRBD1. This CDR3 reads CASRWTGVRDEQFF. As DNA, the CDR3 is TGTGCCAGCAGATGGACAGGGGTTCGGGATGAGCAGTTCTTC.